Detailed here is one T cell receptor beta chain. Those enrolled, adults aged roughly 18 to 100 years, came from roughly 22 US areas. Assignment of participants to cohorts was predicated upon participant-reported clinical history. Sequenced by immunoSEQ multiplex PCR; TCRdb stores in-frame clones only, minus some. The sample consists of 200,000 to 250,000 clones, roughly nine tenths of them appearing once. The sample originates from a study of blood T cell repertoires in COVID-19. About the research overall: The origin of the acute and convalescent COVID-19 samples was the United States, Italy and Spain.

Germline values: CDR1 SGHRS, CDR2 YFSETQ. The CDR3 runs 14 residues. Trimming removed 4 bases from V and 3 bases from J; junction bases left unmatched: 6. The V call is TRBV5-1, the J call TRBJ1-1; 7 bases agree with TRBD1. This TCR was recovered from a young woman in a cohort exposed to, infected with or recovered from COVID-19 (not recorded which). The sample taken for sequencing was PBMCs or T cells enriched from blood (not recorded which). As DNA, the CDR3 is TGCGCCAGCAGCGAACAGGGGCAGGACACTGAAGCTTTCTTT. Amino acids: CASSEQGQDTEAFF.